The source of this T cell receptor (beta chain) is a study of T cell responses to AZD1222 COVID-19 vaccine. Overall study context: Second-dose timings of about 4 or about 12 weeks were pooled. Findings and caveats of the study: Clonal diversity was possibly underestimated, and white British individuals and females predominated among donors.

The repertoire was sequenced with immunoSEQ multiplex PCR; TCRdb's copy has only in-frame clones and lacks some. This table has 140,000 to 150,000 clones, more than 85% appearing once. The CDR3 contains 12 residues. Germline V lookup: CDR1 SQVTM, CDR2 ANQGSEA. The ends were cut back, 7 bases at V and 0 bases at J, with 7 bases in the middle. Points on this clone: No antigen is known for it.

The specimen was peripheral blood, collected on day 0 of AZD1222 vaccination. The V call is TRBV29-1, the J call TRBJ1-3; D may be TRBD1 (5 bases). This clonotype originated in an adult in good health. DNA of the CDR3: TGCAGCGGGGGGAACTCTGGAAACACCATATATTTT. Its protein product is CSGGNSGNTIYF.